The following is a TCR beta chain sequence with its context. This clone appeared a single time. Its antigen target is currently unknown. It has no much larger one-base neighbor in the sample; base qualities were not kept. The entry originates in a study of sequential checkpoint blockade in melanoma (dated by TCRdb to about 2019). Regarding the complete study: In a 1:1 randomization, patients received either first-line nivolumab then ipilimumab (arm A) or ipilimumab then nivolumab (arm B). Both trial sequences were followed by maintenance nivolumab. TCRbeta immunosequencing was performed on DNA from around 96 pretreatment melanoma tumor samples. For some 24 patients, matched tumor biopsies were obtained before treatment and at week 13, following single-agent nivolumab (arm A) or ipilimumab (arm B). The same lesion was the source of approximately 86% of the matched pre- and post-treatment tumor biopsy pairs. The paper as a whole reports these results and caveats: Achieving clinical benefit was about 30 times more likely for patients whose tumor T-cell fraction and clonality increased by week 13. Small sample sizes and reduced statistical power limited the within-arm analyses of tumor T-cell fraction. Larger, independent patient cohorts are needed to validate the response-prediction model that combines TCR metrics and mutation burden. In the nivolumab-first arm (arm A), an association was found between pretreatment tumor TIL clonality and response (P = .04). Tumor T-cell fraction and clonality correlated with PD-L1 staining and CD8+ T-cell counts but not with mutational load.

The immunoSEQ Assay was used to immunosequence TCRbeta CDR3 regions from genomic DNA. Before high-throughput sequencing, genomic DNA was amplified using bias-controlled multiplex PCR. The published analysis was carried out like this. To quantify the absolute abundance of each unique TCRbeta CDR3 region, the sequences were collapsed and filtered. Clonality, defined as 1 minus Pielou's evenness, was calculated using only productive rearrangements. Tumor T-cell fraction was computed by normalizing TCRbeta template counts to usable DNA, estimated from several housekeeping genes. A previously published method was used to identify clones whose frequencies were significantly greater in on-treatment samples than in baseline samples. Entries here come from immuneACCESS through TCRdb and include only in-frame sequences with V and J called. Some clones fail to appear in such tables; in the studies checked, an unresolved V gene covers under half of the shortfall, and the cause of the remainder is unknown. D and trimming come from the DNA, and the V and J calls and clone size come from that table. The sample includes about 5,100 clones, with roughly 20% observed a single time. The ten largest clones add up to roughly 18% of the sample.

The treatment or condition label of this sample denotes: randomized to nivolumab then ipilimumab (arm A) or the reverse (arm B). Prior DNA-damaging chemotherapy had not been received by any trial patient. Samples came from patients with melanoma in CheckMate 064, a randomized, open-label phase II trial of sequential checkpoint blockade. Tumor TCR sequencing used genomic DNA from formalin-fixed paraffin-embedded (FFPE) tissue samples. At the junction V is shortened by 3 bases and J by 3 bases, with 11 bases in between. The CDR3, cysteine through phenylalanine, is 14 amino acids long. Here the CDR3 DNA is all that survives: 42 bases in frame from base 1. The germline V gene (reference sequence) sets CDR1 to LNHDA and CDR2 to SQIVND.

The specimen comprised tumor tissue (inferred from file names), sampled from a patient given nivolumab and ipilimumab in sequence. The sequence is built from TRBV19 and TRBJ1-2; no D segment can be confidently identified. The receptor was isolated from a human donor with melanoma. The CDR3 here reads CASSMGMNDYGYTF. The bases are TGTGCCAGTAGTATGGGGATGAACGACTATGGCTACACCTTC.